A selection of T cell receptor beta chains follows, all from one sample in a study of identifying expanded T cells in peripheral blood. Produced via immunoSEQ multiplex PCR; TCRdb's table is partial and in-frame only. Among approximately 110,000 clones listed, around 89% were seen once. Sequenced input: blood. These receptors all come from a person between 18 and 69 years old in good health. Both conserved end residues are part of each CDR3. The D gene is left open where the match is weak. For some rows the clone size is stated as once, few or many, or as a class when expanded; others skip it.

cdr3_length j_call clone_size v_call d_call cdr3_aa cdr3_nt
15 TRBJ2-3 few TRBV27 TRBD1 CASSYRGRVGDTQYF TGTGCCAGCAGCTACAGGGGAAGGGTGGGAGATACGCAGTATTTT
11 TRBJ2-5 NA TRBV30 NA CAVGSQETQYF TGTGCCGTGGGCAGCCAAGAGACCCAGTACTTC
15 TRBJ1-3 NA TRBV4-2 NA CASSQEVSVGNTIYF TGTGCCAGCAGCCAAGAGGTTTCAGTCGGAAACACCATATATTTT
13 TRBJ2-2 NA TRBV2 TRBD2 CASKRGGTGELFF TGTGCCAGCAAGAGGGGAGGGACCGGGGAGCTGTTTTTT
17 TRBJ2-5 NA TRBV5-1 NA CASSLGFGPALQETQYF TGCGCCAGCAGCTTAGGGTTTGGCCCCGCACTACAAGAGACCCAGTACTTC
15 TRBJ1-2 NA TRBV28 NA CASSLRGDPNYGYTF TGTGCCAGCAGTTTACGGGGGGACCCCAACTATGGCTACACCTTC
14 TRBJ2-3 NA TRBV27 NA CASKRLTYTDTQYF TGTGCCAGCAAACGGTTGACCTACACAGATACGCAGTATTTT
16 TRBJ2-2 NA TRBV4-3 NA CASSQEWGEGTGELFF TGCGCCAGCAGCCAAGAATGGGGCGAGGGGACCGGGGAGCTGTTTTTT
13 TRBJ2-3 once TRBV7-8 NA CASSLGDESGRYF TGTGCCAGCAGCCTCGGGGATGAGAGCGGGCGGTATTTT
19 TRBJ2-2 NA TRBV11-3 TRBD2 CASSLDSGSGGAGTGELFF TGTGCCAGCAGCTTAGATTCGGGTAGCGGGGGGGCCGGCACCGGGGAGCTGTTTTTT
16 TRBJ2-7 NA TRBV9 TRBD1 CASSARTGGEIHEQYF TGTGCCAGCAGCGCAAGGACAGGGGGTGAAATCCACGAGCAGTACTTC
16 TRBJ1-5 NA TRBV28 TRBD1 CASSQNRGTGNQPQHF TGTGCCAGCAGTCAAAACAGGGGGACCGGCAATCAGCCCCAGCATTTT
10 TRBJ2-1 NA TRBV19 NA CASSDNEQFF TGTGCCAGTAGTGACAATGAGCAGTTCTTC
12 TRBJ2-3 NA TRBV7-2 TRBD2 CASSSLAGTQYF TGTGCCAGCAGCTCTTTAGCGGGTACGCAGTATTTT
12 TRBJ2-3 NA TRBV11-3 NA CASSSPGNTQYF TGTGCCAGCAGCTCCCCGGGGAATACGCAGTATTTT
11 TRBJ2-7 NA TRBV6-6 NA CASSYGGEQYF TGTGCCAGCAGTTATGGGGGCGAGCAGTACTTC
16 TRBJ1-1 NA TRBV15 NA CATSRDYRELWTEAFF TGTGCCACCAGCAGGGACTACAGGGAACTTTGGACTGAAGCTTTCTTT
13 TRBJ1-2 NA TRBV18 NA CASSPDGNYGYTF TGTGCCAGCTCACCAGACGGTAACTATGGCTACACCTTC
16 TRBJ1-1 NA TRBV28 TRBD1 CASNLPGQGARIRAFF TGTGCCAGCAACCTACCCGGACAGGGGGCCCGGATAAGAGCTTTCTTT
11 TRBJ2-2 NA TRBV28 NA CASSSVGELFF TGTGCCAGCAGTTCCGTTGGGGAGCTGTTTTTT
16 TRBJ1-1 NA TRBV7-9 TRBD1 CASSLWKWDSNTEAFF TGTGCCAGCAGCCTATGGAAGTGGGACAGCAACACTGAAGCTTTCTTT
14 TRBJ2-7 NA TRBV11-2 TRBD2 CASTVSGGYYEQYF TGTGCCAGCACCGTGAGCGGGGGTTACTACGAGCAGTACTTC
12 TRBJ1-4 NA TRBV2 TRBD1 CASLTTGTGIDF TGTGCCAGCTTGACGACCGGGACAGGGATTGATTTT
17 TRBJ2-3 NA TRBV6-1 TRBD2 CASSGAGAGGSTDTQYF TGTGCCAGCAGTGGGGCTGGAGCGGGGGGGAGCACAGATACGCAGTATTTT
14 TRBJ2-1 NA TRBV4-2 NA CASSQAVIGNEQFF TGTGCCAGCAGCCAAGCCGTCATAGGAAATGAGCAGTTCTTC
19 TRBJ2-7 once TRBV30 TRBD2 CAWSVQIGLATTASYEQYF TGTGCCTGGAGTGTACAAATCGGACTAGCGACCACAGCCTCCTACGAGCAGTACTTC
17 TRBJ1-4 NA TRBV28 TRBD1 CASSPSKRDRRNEKLFF TGTGCCAGCAGTCCATCCAAAAGGGACAGACGTAATGAAAAACTGTTTTTT
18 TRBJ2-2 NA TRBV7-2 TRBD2 CASSEGTSGGANTGELFF TGTGCCAGCAGCGAAGGGACTAGCGGTGGCGCGAACACCGGGGAGCTGTTTTTT
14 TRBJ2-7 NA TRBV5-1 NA CASSLGGRHYEQYF TGCGCCAGCAGCTTGGGGGGGCGTCACTACGAGCAGTACTTC
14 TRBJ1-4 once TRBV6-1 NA CASTPGTGSEKLFF TGTGCCAGCACCCCCGGGACTGGGAGCGAAAAACTGTTTTTT
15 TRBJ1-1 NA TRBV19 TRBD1 CASSLGTGRDTEAFF TGTGCCAGTAGTTTAGGGACAGGTCGAGACACTGAAGCTTTCTTT
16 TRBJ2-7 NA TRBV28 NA CASSTTLLGGGYEQYF TGTGCCAGCAGTACCACCCTTCTAGGGGGGGGCTACGAGCAGTACTTC
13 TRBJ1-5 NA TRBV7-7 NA CASSLDLGEPQHF TGTGCCAGCAGCTTAGACCTCGGCGAGCCCCAGCATTTT